This T cell receptor beta chain was documented in a study of blood T cells in healthy people across ages. Germline V gene lookup returns CDR1 DFQATT and CDR2 SNEGSKA (reference sequence). This CDR3 has 14 residues. Through a sample-barcoded 5' primer and a J-beta primer mix, a second PCR was run for about 6 to 12 cycles. TCRdb ran MiXCR on the 5' RACE reads and lists one entry per CDR3 protein. Here the sample spans around 780,000 distinct CDR3 sequences, more than 50% being singletons. Sequences were obtained from blood. The clonotype originates from a man aged 40-49 years in good health. This sequence joins TRBV20-1 and TRBJ2-4, with 9 bases identical to TRBD2. With the DNA end fitting TRBJ2-5 better, the J assignment may be wrong. CDR3 nucleotides: TGCAGTGCTACCCGACTAGCGGAACAAGAGACCCAGTACTTC. Translation: CSATRLAEQETQYF.